This paragraph covers one T cell receptor (beta chain) sequence. The target antigen is unknown. Second doses that came at about 4 or about 12 weeks were put together. This specimen comes from a study of T cell responses to AZD1222 COVID-19 vaccine. Only in-frame clones appear in the TCRdb table, and some are missing; sequencing was by immunoSEQ multiplex PCR. The sample has tens of thousands of clones, around nine tenths seen once. Germline CDR1 and CDR2: SQVTM and ANQGSEA. V shed 5 bases and J 8 bases; nucleotides not matched to a gene: 2. The CDR3 consists of 12 residues. Study-wide results and caveats: Females outnumbered males among donors, who were mostly white British; clonal diversity was possibly underestimated.

The sample in question was peripheral blood, obtained 28 days after the second AZD1222 dose. J is TRBJ1-4 and V is TRBV29-1; 10 nucleotides line up with TRBD1. The TCR was taken from an adult who received the AZD1222 COVID-19 vaccine. The CDR3, as DNA: TGCAGCGTTCGGACAGGGGGGGAAAAACTGTTTTTT. Translated: CSVRTGGEKLFF.